The clone carrying this T cell receptor (beta chain) showed up just a few times. The CDR3 is 15 residues long. After removal of 5 bases from V and 9 bases from J, the junction contained 9 bases not matched to a gene. This sample is drawn from a study of T-cell memory formation after mild COVID-19. TCR alpha and TCR beta cDNA libraries with sample barcodes and UMIs came from 5'RACE using constant-segment primers. TCRdb independently ran MiXCR on the 5' RACE reads; one entry per CDR3 protein. This table has 540,000 or so distinct CDR3 sequences, roughly 22% appearing once. V is TRBV12-3 or TRBV12-4 and J is TRBJ2-1, with 11 bases aligning to TRBD2. Source material: PBMCs or a T cell subset sorted from them (not recorded which). The TCR comes from an adult woman who had mild COVID-19 (a few samples of this study predate the infection). Cell type and time point are not known. CDR3 in amino acids: CASSPPRLAGIEQFF. The CDR3 nucleotides are TGTGCCAGCAGTCCACCACGACTAGCGGGGATTGAGCAGTTCTTC.